These T cell receptor beta chains were read from a single sample in a study of graft-versus-host responses after intestinal transplantation. Using immunoSEQ multiplex PCR, the repertoire was profiled, and TCRdb retains in-frame clones only, with some absent. This sample yields 10,000 or so clones, of which 36% are seen a single time; about 12% belongs to the top ten. The specimen comprised alloreactive CD8+ T cells from a mixed lymphocyte reaction culture, sampled before intestinal transplant. The receptors here all came from a human patient who received an intestinal transplant. Each CDR3 is given with its conserved first and last residue. The order of the fields is D gene, J gene, clone size, V gene, CDR3 protein, CDR3 DNA. The D gene is left open where the match is weak. Part of the rows lack a size; the others show once, few, many or a class for expanded clones.

. TRBJ2-7 few TRBV27 CASRVQEGYEQYF TGTGCCAGCAGAGTGCAGGAAGGCTACGAGCAGTACTTC
TRBD2 TRBJ2-3 . TRBV6-5 CASTGSGRFADTQYF TGTGCCAGCACAGGTAGCGGGAGGTTTGCAGATACGCAGTATTTT
TRBD2 TRBJ2-1 . TRBV28 CASSFWEGRVNEQFF TGTGCCAGCAGTTTTTGGGAGGGCCGGGTCAATGAGCAGTTCTTC
TRBD2 TRBJ2-3 . TRBV7-9 CASINWGGLGTDTQYF TGTGCCAGCATCAATTGGGGGGGTCTTGGCACAGATACGCAGTATTTT
. TRBJ2-3 few TRBV7-6 CASSFKGNWADTQYF TGTGCCAGCAGCTTTAAGGGGAATTGGGCAGATACGCAGTATTTT
. TRBJ2-1 few TRBV6-5 CASSEDSSYNEQFF TGTGCCAGCAGTGAGGACAGCTCCTACAATGAGCAGTTCTTC
TRBD1 TRBJ2-2 . TRBV7-9 CASSLLRDRSGELFF TGTGCCAGCAGCTTACTCCGGGACAGAAGCGGGGAGCTGTTTTTT
. TRBJ2-3 . TRBV5-7 CASSSEAADTQYF TGTGCCAGCAGCTCGGAGGCGGCAGATACGCAGTATTTT
. TRBJ2-5 few TRBV28 CASSLGTSRSETQYF TGTGCCAGCAGCCTCGGGACTTCCCGGTCGGAGACCCAGTACTTC
. TRBJ2-7 . TRBV6-1 CASSYGGEQYF TGTGCCAGCAGTTACGGTGGCGAGCAGTACTTC
. TRBJ2-7 medium-sized TRBV7-9 CASSSGVSEQYF TGTGCCAGCAGTTCAGGGGTTTCGGAGCAGTACTTC
. TRBJ2-7 . TRBV4-1 CASSLLGNRVDEQYF TGCGCCAGCAGCCTCCTGGGGAACAGGGTGGACGAGCAGTACTTC
TRBD1 TRBJ2-3 . TRBV6-1 CASSGVWDRGGNTQYF TGTGCCAGCAGTGGAGTTTGGGACAGGGGAGGTAATACGCAGTATTTT
. TRBJ2-3 . TRBV30 CAWSVNSNTDTQYF TGTGCCTGGAGTGTAAATAGCAACACAGATACGCAGTATTTT
. TRBJ2-7 . TRBV19 CASSQGGYEQYF TGTGCCAGTAGCCAGGGGGGCTACGAGCAGTACTTC
. TRBJ2-7 . TRBV6-1 CASSEVPSYEQYF TGTGCCAGCAGTGAAGTCCCATCCTACGAGCAGTACTTC
TRBD2 TRBJ2-1 few TRBV11-3 CASSSTPGTSDYNEQFF TGTGCCAGCAGCTCCACCCCCGGGACTAGCGATTACAATGAGCAGTTCTTC
TRBD2 TRBJ2-1 few TRBV29-1 CSVDDFSGRAYNEQFF TGCAGCGTTGATGATTTTAGCGGGAGGGCCTACAATGAGCAGTTCTTC
. TRBJ1-5 . TRBV6-5 CASIPAYSNQPQHF TGTGCCAGCATTCCTGCGTATAGCAATCAGCCCCAGCATTTT
TRBD1 TRBJ2-1 . TRBV11-2 CASSKRTGKGNEQFF TGTGCCAGCAGCAAAAGGACAGGTAAGGGCAATGAGCAGTTCTTC
. TRBJ1-2 . TRBV6-5 CASSYSPTEYGYTF TGTGCCAGCAGTTACTCCCCGACTGAGTATGGCTACACCTTC
. TRBJ2-3 . TRBV7-9 CASSLVGTLHTDTQYF TGTGCCAGCAGCTTAGTAGGGACACTCCACACAGATACGCAGTATTTT
. TRBJ2-4 . TRBV6-6 CASSYMRNIQYF TGTGCCAGCAGTTACATGAGGAACATTCAGTACTTC
TRBD1 TRBJ2-3 . TRBV6-4 CASSDSQGADTQYF TGTGCCAGCAGTGACTCACAGGGGGCAGATACGCAGTATTTT
. TRBJ2-1 . TRBV2 CASAASAYYNEQFF TGTGCCAGCGCTGCTAGCGCCTACTACAATGAGCAGTTCTTC
. TRBJ1-6 medium-sized TRBV5-1 CASSLEGSEGRGYNSPLHF TGCGCCAGCAGCTTGGAGGGCTCGGAGGGGAGAGGATATAATTCACCCCTCCACTTT
. TRBJ2-3 few TRBV6-5 CASSYSGSGLDTQYF TGTGCCAGCAGTTATTCCGGGAGTGGTTTAGATACGCAGTATTTT
. TRBJ2-7 medium-sized TRBV28 CASSLGGRTKQYF TGTGCCAGCAGTTTAGGGGGTCGGACTAAGCAGTACTTC
. TRBJ2-7 few TRBV6-9 CASSHSLSYEQYF TGTGCCAGCAGTCATAGCTTATCCTACGAGCAGTACTTC
TRBD2 TRBJ2-5 few TRBV13 CASSLASGQETQYF TGTGCCAGCAGCTTAGCTAGCGGGCAAGAGACCCAGTACTTC
. TRBJ2-7 few TRBV27 CASSTHGEQYF TGTGCCAGCAGCACACATGGCGAGCAGTACTTC
. TRBJ2-6 . TRBV11-2 CASSLWEAGANVLTF TGTGCCAGCAGCTTATGGGAGGCTGGGGCCAACGTCCTGACTTTC
. TRBJ1-6 . TRBV6-5 CASSYPQQELGSPLHF TGTGCCAGCAGTTACCCGCAACAGGAATTGGGGTCACCCCTCCACTTT
TRBD1 TRBJ2-5 few TRBV9 CASSLDREETQYF TGTGCCAGCAGCCTGGACAGGGAAGAGACCCAGTACTTC
. TRBJ2-7 . TRBV13 CASSLGGLGEQYF TGTGCCAGCAGCTTAGGGGGACTGGGGGAGCAGTACTTC
TRBD1 TRBJ1-5 once TRBV5-1 CASSLGQGAEPQHF TGCGCCAGCAGCTTGGGACAGGGGGCGGAGCCCCAGCATTTT
TRBD2 TRBJ2-7 . TRBV13 CASSSTELTSGQEQYF TGTGCCAGCAGCTCAACTGAGTTGACTAGCGGCCAAGAGCAGTACTTC
. TRBJ1-1 once TRBV25-1 CASGGGEAFF TGTGCCAGCGGGGGGGGAGAAGCTTTCTTT
TRBD2 TRBJ2-7 few TRBV13 CASSLLSGRGLYEQYF TGTGCCAGCAGCCTCCTTAGCGGGAGGGGGTTATACGAGCAGTACTTC
TRBD1 TRBJ1-6 . TRBV5-8 CASSLGQGHSPLHF TGTGCCAGCAGCTTAGGACAGGGGCATTCACCCCTCCACTTT
TRBD1 TRBJ1-2 . TRBV29-1 CSALTGIRGYTF TGCAGCGCCTTGACAGGGATTCGGGGCTACACCTTC
TRBD2 TRBJ2-2 . TRBV13 CASSHPSGGELFF TGTGCCAGCAGCCATCCTAGCGGCGGGGAGCTGTTTTTT
. TRBJ1-5 medium-sized TRBV21-1 CASSKFGRGGNQPQHF TGTGCCAGCAGCAAATTCGGCAGGGGAGGCAATCAGCCCCAGCATTTT
. TRBJ1-5 few TRBV7-8 CASSLAVGRPQHF TGTGCCAGCAGCTTAGCGGTAGGGAGGCCCCAGCATTTT
. TRBJ2-1 . TRBV6-6 CASSYPDNEQFF TGTGCCAGCAGTTACCCCGACAATGAGCAGTTCTTC
TRBD2 TRBJ2-7 . TRBV19 CASSSWTSGSPYEQYF TGTGCCAGTAGTTCTTGGACTAGCGGGAGCCCCTACGAGCAGTACTTC
TRBD1 TRBJ2-2 . TRBV29-1 CSDDREVEHRGAVF TGCAGCGACGACAGGGAAGTCGAACACCGGGGAGCTGTTTTT
. TRBJ1-4 medium-sized TRBV6-5 CASSPLSTNEKLFF TGTGCCAGCAGCCCCCTCTCAACTAATGAAAAACTGTTTTTT
TRBD1 TRBJ2-1 . TRBV6-5 CASSYPPGQGADEQFF TGTGCCAGCAGTTACCCCCCGGGACAGGGGGCCGATGAGCAGTTCTTC